Included here is one T cell receptor beta chain sequence, with context. The record originates from a study of blood T cell repertoires in COVID-19. Study summary: Material from acute and convalescent COVID-19 was sourced from the United States, Italy and Spain. PBMCs, B-cell-depleted T cells, or T cells provided the cDNA or gDNA that made up the material.

In the authors' workflow: Cell counts per sample came from amplifying reference gene primers. The method was immunoSEQ multiplex PCR; TCRdb's version includes in-frame clones alone and lacks a portion of them. That table furnishes V, J and clone size, whereas the DNA furnished D and trimming. The profile shows just under 150,000 clones, 84% of them singletons. Germline CDR1 reads SNHLY; CDR2 reads FYNNEI. Trimming cost V 5 bases and J 3 bases, with 4 bases left between them. CDR3 length: 11 amino acids. The chain combines TRBV2 with TRBJ2-5; D unclear. This clonotype originated in a human donor in a cohort sampled during active COVID-19. Material: peripheral blood. As DNA, the CDR3 is TGTGCCAGCAGTTCTGAAGAGACCCAGTACTTC. Protein: CASSSEETQYF.